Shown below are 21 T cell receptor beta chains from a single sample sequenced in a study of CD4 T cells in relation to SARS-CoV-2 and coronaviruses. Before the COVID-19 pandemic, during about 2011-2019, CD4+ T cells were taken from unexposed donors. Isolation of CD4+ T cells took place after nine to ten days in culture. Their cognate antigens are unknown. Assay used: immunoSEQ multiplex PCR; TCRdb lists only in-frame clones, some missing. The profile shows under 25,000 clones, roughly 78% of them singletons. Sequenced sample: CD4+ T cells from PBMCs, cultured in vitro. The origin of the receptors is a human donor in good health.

CDR3 nucleotides: TGTGCCAGCACCCATCGTGGGTTAGATCGTGAAAAACTGTTTTTT. Translation gives CASTHRGLDREKLFF. The rearrangement uses TRBV2 and TRBJ1-4; D unclear. This CDR3 has 15 residues. V dropped 7 bases and J dropped 7 bases, with 19 bases sitting between them. Germline CDR1 reads SNHLY; CDR2 reads FYNNEI. Full variable domain (remainder filled in from reference TRBV2 and TRBJ1-4): EPEVTQTPSHQVTQMGQEVILRCVPISNHLYFYWYRQILGQKVEFLVSFYNNEISEKSEIFDDQFSVERPDGSNFTLKIRSTKLEDSAMYFCASTHRGLDREKLFFGSGTQLSVL.

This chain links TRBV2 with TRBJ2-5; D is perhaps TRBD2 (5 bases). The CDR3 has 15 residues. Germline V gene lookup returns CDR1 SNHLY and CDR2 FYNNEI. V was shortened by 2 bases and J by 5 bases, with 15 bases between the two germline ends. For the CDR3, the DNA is TGTGCCAGCAGTGAACTTGCCCTAGCTGCCGAGACCCAGTACTTC. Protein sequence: CASSELALAAETQYF.

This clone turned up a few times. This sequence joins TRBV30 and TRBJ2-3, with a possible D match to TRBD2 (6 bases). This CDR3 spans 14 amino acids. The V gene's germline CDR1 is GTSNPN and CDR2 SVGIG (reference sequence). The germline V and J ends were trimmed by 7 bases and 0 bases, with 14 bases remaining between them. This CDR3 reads CASRQAGSTDTQYF. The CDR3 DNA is TGTGCCTCCCGCCAGGCGGGGAGCACAGATACGCAGTATTTT.

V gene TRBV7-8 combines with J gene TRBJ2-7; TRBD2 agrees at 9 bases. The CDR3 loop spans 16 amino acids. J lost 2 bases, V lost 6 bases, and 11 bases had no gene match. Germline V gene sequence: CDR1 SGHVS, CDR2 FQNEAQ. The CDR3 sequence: CASRRTSGLGTYEQYF. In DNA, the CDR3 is TGTGCCAGCAGACGAACTAGCGGGTTAGGGACCTACGAGCAGTACTTC.

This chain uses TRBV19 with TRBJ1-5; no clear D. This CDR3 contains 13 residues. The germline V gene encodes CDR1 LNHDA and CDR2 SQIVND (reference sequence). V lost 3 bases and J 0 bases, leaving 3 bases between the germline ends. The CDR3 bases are TGTGCCAGTAGTATCAGTAGCAATCAGCCCCAGCATTTT. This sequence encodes CASSISSNQPQHF.

CDR3 nucleotide sequence: TGTGCCAGCAGCTTACTACTTTGGGGGGAGACCCAGTACTTC. This translates into CASSLLLWGETQYF. The V and J genes are TRBV7-2 and TRBJ2-5; D is possibly TRBD1 or TRBD2 (5 bases each). The CDR3 spans 14 residues. Germline values: CDR1 SGHTA, CDR2 FQGNSA. V lost 2 bases to trimming and J lost 5 bases, with 12 bases between them. Supplemented by reference TRBV7-2 and TRBJ2-5, the full variable domain reads GAGVSQSPSNKVTEKGKDVELRCDPISGHTALYWYRQSLGQGLEFLIYFQGNSAPDKSGLPSDRFSAERTGGSVSTLTIQRTQQEDSAVYLCASSLLLWGETQYFGPGTRLLVL.

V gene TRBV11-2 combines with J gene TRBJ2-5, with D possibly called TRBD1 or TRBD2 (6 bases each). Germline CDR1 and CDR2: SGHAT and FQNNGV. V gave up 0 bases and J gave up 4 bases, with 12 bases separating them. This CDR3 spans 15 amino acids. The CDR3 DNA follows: TGTGCCAGCAGCTTAGATTCTGGAGGGGGAGAGACCCAGTACTTC. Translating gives CASSLDSGGGETQYF.

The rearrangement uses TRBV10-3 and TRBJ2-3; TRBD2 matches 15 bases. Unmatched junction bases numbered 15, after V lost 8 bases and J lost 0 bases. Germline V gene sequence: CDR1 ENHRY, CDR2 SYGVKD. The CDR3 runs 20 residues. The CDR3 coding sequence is TGTGCCATCGGGGCGAGGACTAGCGGGAGGGGGATATCTAGCACAGATACGCAGTATTTT. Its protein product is CAIGARTSGRGISSTDTQYF.

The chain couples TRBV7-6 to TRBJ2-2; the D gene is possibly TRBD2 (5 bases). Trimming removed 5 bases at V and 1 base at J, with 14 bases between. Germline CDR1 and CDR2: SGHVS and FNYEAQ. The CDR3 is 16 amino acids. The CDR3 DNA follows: TGTGCCAGCAGCCCCAACGAAGGACTGAACACCGGGGAGCTGTTTTTT. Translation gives CASSPNEGLNTGELFF. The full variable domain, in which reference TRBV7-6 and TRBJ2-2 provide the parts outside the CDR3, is GAGVSQSPRYKVTKRGQDVALRCDPISGHVSLYWYRQALGQGPEFLTYFNYEAQQDKSGLPNDRFSAERPEGSISTLTIQRTEQRDSAMYRCASSPNEGLNTGELFFGEGSRLTVL.

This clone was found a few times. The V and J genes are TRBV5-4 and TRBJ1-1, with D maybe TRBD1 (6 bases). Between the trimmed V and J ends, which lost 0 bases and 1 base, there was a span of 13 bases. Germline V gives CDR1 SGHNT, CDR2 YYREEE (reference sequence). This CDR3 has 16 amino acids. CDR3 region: CASSLDSWTANTEAFF. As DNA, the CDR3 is TGTGCCAGCAGCTTGGATAGCTGGACAGCGAACACTGAAGCTTTCTTT.

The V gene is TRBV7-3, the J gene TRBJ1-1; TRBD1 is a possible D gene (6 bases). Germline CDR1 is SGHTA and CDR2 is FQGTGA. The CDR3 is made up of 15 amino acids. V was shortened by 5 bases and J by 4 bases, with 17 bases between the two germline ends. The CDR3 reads CASSPGQNAGTEAFF. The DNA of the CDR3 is TGTGCCAGCAGCCCTGGACAGAACGCGGGCACTGAAGCTTTCTTT.

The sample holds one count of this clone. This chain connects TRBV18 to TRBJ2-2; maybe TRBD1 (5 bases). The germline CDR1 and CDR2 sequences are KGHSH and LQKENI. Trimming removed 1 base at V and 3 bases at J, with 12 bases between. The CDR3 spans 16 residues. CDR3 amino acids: CASSPRAGKDTGELFF. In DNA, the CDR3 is TGTGCCAGCTCACCACGGGCAGGGAAGGACACCGGGGAGCTGTTTTTT. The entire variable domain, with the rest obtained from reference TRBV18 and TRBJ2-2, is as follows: NAGVMQNPRHLVRRRGQEARLRCSPMKGHSHVYWYRQLPEEGLKFMVYLQKENIIDESGMPKERFSAEFPKEGPSILRIQQVVRGDSAAYFCASSPRAGKDTGELFFGEGSRLTVL.

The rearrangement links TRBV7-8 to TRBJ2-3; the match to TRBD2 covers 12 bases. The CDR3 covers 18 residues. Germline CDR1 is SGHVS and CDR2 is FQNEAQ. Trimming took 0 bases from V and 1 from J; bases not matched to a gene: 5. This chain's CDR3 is CASSLAILAGGGTDTQYF. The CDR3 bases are TGTGCCAGCAGCTTAGCGATACTAGCGGGAGGCGGCACAGATACGCAGTATTTT.

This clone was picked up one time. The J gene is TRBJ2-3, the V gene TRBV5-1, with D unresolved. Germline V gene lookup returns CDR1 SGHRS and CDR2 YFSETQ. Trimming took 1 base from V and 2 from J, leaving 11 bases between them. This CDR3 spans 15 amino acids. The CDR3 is CASSLSSQTTDTQYF. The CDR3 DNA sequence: TGCGCCAGCAGCTTGAGTTCCCAAACCACAGATACGCAGTATTTT.

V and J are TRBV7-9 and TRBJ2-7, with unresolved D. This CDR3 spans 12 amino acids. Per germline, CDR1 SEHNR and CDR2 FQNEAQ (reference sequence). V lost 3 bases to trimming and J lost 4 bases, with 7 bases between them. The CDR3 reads CASSFLGYEQYF. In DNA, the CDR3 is TGTGCCAGCAGCTTTTTAGGGTACGAGCAGTACTTC.

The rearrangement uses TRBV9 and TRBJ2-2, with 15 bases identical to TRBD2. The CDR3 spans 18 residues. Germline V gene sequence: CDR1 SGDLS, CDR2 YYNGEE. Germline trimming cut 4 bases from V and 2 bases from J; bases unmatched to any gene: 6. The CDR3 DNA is TGTGCCAGCAGCCGGGGACTAGCGGGAGGCACCAACACCGGGGAGCTGTTTTTT. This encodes CASSRGLAGGTNTGELFF.

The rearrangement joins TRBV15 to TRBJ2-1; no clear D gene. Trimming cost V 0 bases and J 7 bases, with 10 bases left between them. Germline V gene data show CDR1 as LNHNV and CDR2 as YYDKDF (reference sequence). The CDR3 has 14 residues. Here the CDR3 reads CATSRDLADNEQFF. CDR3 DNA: TGTGCCACCAGCAGAGACCTCGCCGATAATGAGCAGTTCTTC.

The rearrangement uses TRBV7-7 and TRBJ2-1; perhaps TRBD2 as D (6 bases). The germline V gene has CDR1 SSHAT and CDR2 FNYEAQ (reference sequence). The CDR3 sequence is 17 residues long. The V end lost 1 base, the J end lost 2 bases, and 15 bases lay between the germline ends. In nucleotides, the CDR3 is TGTGCCAGCAGCTTAGGCGGAGGGCGGTTTCCCTACAATGAGCAGTTCTTC. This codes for CASSLGGGRFPYNEQFF.

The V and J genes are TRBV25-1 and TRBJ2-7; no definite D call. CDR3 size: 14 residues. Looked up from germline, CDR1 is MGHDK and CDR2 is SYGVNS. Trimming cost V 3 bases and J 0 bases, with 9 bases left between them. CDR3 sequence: CASSEAQLSYEQYF. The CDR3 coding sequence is TGTGCCAGCAGTGAGGCGCAGCTCTCCTACGAGCAGTACTTC.

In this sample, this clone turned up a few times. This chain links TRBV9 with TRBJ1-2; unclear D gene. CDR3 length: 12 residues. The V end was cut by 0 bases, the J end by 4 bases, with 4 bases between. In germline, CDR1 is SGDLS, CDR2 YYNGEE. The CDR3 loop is CASSVGGYGYTF. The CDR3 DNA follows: TGTGCCAGCAGCGTAGGGGGCTATGGCTACACCTTC.

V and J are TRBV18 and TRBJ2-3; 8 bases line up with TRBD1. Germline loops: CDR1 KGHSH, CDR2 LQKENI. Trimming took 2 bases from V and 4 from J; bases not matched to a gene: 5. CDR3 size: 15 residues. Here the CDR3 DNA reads TGTGCCAGCTCACCAAGGACAGGGTTAGCAGATACGCAGTATTTT. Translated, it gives CASSPRTGLADTQYF.